This is a list of T cell receptor beta chains from one sample in a study of regulatory T cells in long-lasting Graves disease. TCRdb used MiXCR to reprocess the multiplex PCR reads, holding one entry per CDR3 protein. Of some 400,000 distinct CDR3 sequences in the sample, more than 13% were seen once. In addition, the sample was reused for a study of T cells in Graves' hyperthyroidism and ophthalmopathy.

The sequenced sample was peripheral blood mononuclear cells (PBMCs), obtained at new diagnosis, from a patient treated with antithyroid drugs. The origin of the receptors is a woman aged 25 to 39 with Graves disease. Each CDR3 is given with its conserved first and last residue. A D gene is named only where the DNA matches it firmly. A clone size is listed for some rows: how often the clone was seen (once, few, many), or a class if it is expanded.

D: -
V: TRBV2
size: few
length: 15
J: TRBJ1-2
CDR3: CASSELQGPNYGYTF
DNA: TGTGCCAGCAGTGAACTCCAGGGCCCCAACTATGGCTACACCTTC

D: -
V: TRBV11-2
size: many
length: 16
J: TRBJ2-2
CDR3: CASSLAGQMNTGELFF
DNA: TGTGCCAGCAGCTTAGCGGGCCAGATGAACACCGGGGAGCTGTTTTTT

D: TRBD2
V: TRBV7-2
size: few
length: 20
J: TRBJ2-2
CDR3: CASSYPRPGTSGSNTGELFF
DNA: TGTGCCAGCAGCTACCCCCGACCCGGGACTAGCGGGAGTAACACCGGGGAGCTGTTTTTT

D: TRBD2
V: TRBV4-2
size: -
length: 14
J: TRBJ2-3
CDR3: CASSRLADPDTQYF
DNA: TGTGCCAGCAGCCGGCTAGCGGACCCAGATACGCAGTATTTT

D: -
V: TRBV29-1
size: -
length: 13
J: TRBJ1-3
CDR3: CSVGVTVGNTIYF
DNA: TGCAGCGTGGGAGTTACAGTGGGAAACACCATATATTTT

D: TRBD2
V: TRBV20-1
size: many
length: 17
J: TRBJ2-5
CDR3: CSARTPGLAGVRETQYF
DNA: TGCAGTGCTAGAACCCCGGGACTAGCGGGAGTCCGGGAGACCCAGTACTTC

D: TRBD1
V: TRBV6-2/TRBV6-3
size: many
length: 15
J: TRBJ2-7
CDR3: CASSLLGQGPGEQYF
DNA: TGTGCCAGCAGCCTCCTGGGACAGGGCCCGGGAGAGCAGTACTTC

D: -
V: TRBV6-1
size: many
length: 16
J: TRBJ2-2
CDR3: CASSDPPGRNTGELFF
DNA: TGTGCCAGCAGCGACCCCCCCGGGCGGAACACCGGGGAGCTGTTTTTT

D: TRBD2
V: TRBV3-1
size: few
length: 16
J: TRBJ2-1
CDR3: CASSQVRGRGNNEQFF
DNA: TGTGCCAGCAGCCAGGTCCGCGGGAGGGGAAACAATGAGCAGTTCTTC

D: TRBD1
V: TRBV3-1
size: -
length: 15
J: TRBJ1-2
CDR3: CASSFGTVPNYGYTF
DNA: TGTGCCAGCAGCTTCGGGACAGTCCCTAACTATGGCTACACCTTC

D: -
V: TRBV11-3
size: many
length: 14
J: TRBJ2-7
CDR3: CASSPVRSPLEQYF
DNA: TGTGCCAGCAGCCCAGTCCGATCCCCTCTCGAGCAGTACTTC

D: -
V: TRBV3-1
size: -
length: 16
J: TRBJ1-6
CDR3: CASSQSRANYNSPLHF
DNA: TGTGCCAGCAGCCAATCAAGGGCCAATTATAATTCACCCCTCCACTTT

D: -
V: TRBV12-3/TRBV12-4
size: many
length: 14
J: TRBJ1-5
CDR3: CASTLDRRSQPQHF
DNA: TGTGCCAGCACTCTCGACAGGCGGTCTCAGCCCCAGCATTTT

D: -
V: TRBV29-1
size: -
length: 11
J: TRBJ2-2
CDR3: CSAPLNGELFF
DNA: TGCAGCGCACCCCTGAACGGGGAGCTGTTTTTT

D: -
V: TRBV15
size: -
length: 11
J: TRBJ1-2
CDR3: CATSKGYGYTF
DNA: TGTGCCACCTCTAAGGGCTATGGCTACACCTTC

D: TRBD1
V: TRBV5-1
size: many
length: 16
J: TRBJ2-7
CDR3: CASSLGQGSLIYEQYF
DNA: TGCGCCAGCAGCTTGGGACAGGGAAGTTTGATATACGAGCAGTACTTC

D: -
V: TRBV4-1
size: -
length: 14
J: TRBJ1-1
CDR3: CASSQRGQDTEAFF
DNA: TGCGCCAGCAGCCAACGGGGGCAGGACACTGAAGCTTTCTTT

D: TRBD1
V: TRBV20-1
size: -
length: 15
J: TRBJ2-5
CDR3: CSASLTTGGGETQYF
DNA: TGCAGTGCCAGCCTTACCACAGGGGGCGGAGAGACCCAGTACTTC

D: -
V: TRBV5-8
size: few
length: 15
J: TRBJ1-4
CDR3: CASSLGQVREEKLFF
DNA: TGTGCCAGCAGCTTGGGACAGGTGCGGGAGGAAAAACTGTTTTTT

D: TRBD1
V: TRBV5-1
size: few
length: 16
J: TRBJ2-7
CDR3: CAGSRSRDRETYEQYF
DNA: TGCGCCGGCAGCCGAAGCCGGGACAGGGAGACTTACGAGCAGTACTTC

D: -
V: TRBV20-1
size: many
length: 13
J: TRBJ2-5
CDR3: CSARDREQETQYF
DNA: TGCAGTGCTAGAGATCGCGAACAAGAGACCCAGTACTTC

D: -
V: TRBV2
size: many
length: 16
J: TRBJ1-1
CDR3: CASSDSGAAANTEAFF
DNA: TGTGCCAGCAGTGATTCCGGGGCGGCGGCCAACACTGAAGCTTTCTTT

D: -
V: TRBV12-3/TRBV12-4
size: many
length: 13
J: TRBJ2-1
CDR3: CASFSSTYNEQFF
DNA: TGTGCCAGCTTTAGCAGTACCTACAATGAGCAGTTCTTC

D: -
V: TRBV29-1
size: few
length: 12
J: TRBJ2-1
CDR3: CSVALGNNEQFF
DNA: TGCAGCGTTGCCCTAGGGAACAATGAGCAGTTCTTC

D: TRBD2
V: TRBV10-3
size: many
length: 15
J: TRBJ2-1
CDR3: CATLNPSGRADEQFF
DNA: TGTGCCACTCTAAATCCTAGCGGGAGGGCCGATGAGCAGTTCTTC

D: TRBD2
V: TRBV11-3
size: many
length: 17
J: TRBJ2-1
CDR3: CASSLKMGSGAYNEQFF
DNA: TGTGCCAGCAGCTTAAAGATGGGTAGCGGGGCCTACAATGAGCAGTTCTTC

D: -
V: TRBV5-1
size: few
length: 16
J: TRBJ2-1
CDR3: CASSVGAGANYNEQFF
DNA: TGCGCCAGCAGCGTGGGAGCGGGTGCTAACTACAATGAGCAGTTCTTC

D: -
V: TRBV28
size: -
length: 13
J: TRBJ2-7
CDR3: CASSLDEVHEQYF
DNA: TGTGCCAGCAGTTTAGATGAAGTCCACGAGCAGTACTTC

D: TRBD1
V: TRBV28
size: many
length: 15
J: TRBJ2-7
CDR3: CASSSRTGSVDEQYF
DNA: TGTGCCAGCAGTTCACGGACAGGGTCGGTCGACGAGCAGTACTTC

D: -
V: TRBV19
size: -
length: 14
J: TRBJ1-1
CDR3: CASSNQALGTEAFF
DNA: TGTGCCAGTAGTAACCAGGCGCTGGGGACTGAAGCTTTCTTT

D: -
V: TRBV19
size: once
length: 13
J: TRBJ2-5
CDR3: CASSMVPPETQYF
DNA: TGTGCCAGTAGTATGGTGCCACCAGAGACCCAGTACTTC

D: -
V: TRBV2
size: many
length: 15
J: TRBJ1-1
CDR3: CASMGTGTMNTEAFF
DNA: TGTGCCAGCATGGGAACAGGGACGATGAACACTGAAGCTTTCTTT

D: TRBD2
V: TRBV27
size: many
length: 20
J: TRBJ2-1
CDR3: CASRIRQGVGKLAGEYEQFF
DNA: TGTGCCAGCAGGATCCGACAGGGGGTGGGTAAACTAGCGGGAGAATATGAGCAGTTCTTC

D: TRBD1
V: TRBV5-1
size: many
length: 15
J: TRBJ2-3
CDR3: CASSLGQGGTDTQYF
DNA: TGTGCCAGCTCACTTGGACAGGGCGGCACAGATACGCAGTATTTT

D: TRBD2
V: TRBV29-1
size: many
length: 15
J: TRBJ2-1
CDR3: CSVGTRSGLAGQTIF
DNA: TGCAGCGTGGGAACCAGGAGCGGACTAGCGGGCCAGACGATCTTC

D: -
V: TRBV20-1
size: many
length: 13
J: TRBJ1-1
CDR3: CSAYQEKNTEAFF
DNA: TGCAGTGCTTATCAGGAGAAGAACACTGAAGCTTTCTTT

D: -
V: TRBV6-1
size: -
length: 12
J: TRBJ1-2
CDR3: CASSGADYGYTF
DNA: TGTGCCAGCAGTGGGGCAGATTATGGCTACACCTTC

D: TRBD2
V: TRBV20-1
size: -
length: 14
J: TRBJ2-5
CDR3: CSARGTSGQETQYF
DNA: TGCAGTGCTAGGGGGACTAGCGGACAAGAGACCCAGTACTTC

D: -
V: TRBV25-1
size: -
length: 12
J: TRBJ2-5
CDR3: CASSEFAGTQYF
DNA: TGTGCCAGCAGTGAATTTGCCGGGACCCAGTACTTC

D: -
V: TRBV2
size: many
length: 18
J: TRBJ1-1
CDR3: CASSGKGPNGGLLAEAFF
DNA: TGTGCCAGCTCTGGGAAGGGGCCCAACGGCGGGTTATTGGCTGAAGCTTTCTTT

D: -
V: TRBV10-3
size: many
length: 16
J: TRBJ2-3
CDR3: CAISDHQRGSADTQYF
DNA: TGTGCCATCAGTGATCATCAACGGGGCAGCGCAGATACGCAGTATTTT